The 26 T cell receptor beta chains presented below share a single source sample, sequenced in a study of T-cell reconstitution after alpha-beta-depleted transplantation in children. Unique molecular identifiers were incorporated into the prepared TCRbeta library. MiXCR, applied by TCRdb to the PCR reads, yields one record per CDR3 protein. The top ten clones hold roughly 4% of a sample with about 610,000 distinct CDR3 sequences, roughly a tenth of them seen once. The material sequenced was PBMCs from the stem cell graft donor, taken from the stem cell graft. These receptors came from a human donor who donated a stem cell graft to a child with acute myeloid leukemia.

This clonotype was counted many times. The chain employs TRBV7-9 and TRBJ2-7; no clear D. This CDR3 contains 14 residues. Germline loops: CDR1 SEHNR, CDR2 FQNEAQ (reference sequence). V lost 2 bases and J 2 bases, leaving 10 bases between the germline ends. Written as DNA, the CDR3 is TGTGCCAGCAGCTTACAGGCGACAACCTACGAGCAGTACTTC. Translated, it gives CASSLQATTYEQYF.

The gene calls are TRBV21-1 and TRBJ2-7; no check of the table's D call, TRBD1, against the DNA was made. TRBV21-1 is a documented pseudogene. There are 16 residues in the CDR3. CDR3 nucleotides: TGTGCCAGCAGCAAAGCTGGGCGCCTCGGAGGCTACGAGCAGTACTTC. Protein: CASSKAGRLGGYEQYF.

This clonotype was seen repeatedly, ten times or more. V usage is TRBV29-1 and J usage is TRBJ2-7, with TRBD2 matching 14 bases. V shed 5 bases and J 5 bases; nucleotides not matched to a gene: 14. The CDR3 consists of 17 residues. Germline-derived CDR1 and CDR2 are SQVTM and ANQGSEA. Written as DNA, the CDR3 is TGCAGCGTTTGCGTCCCGGGACTAGCGGGAGTTAACGACGAGCAGTACTTC. Amino acid sequence: CSVCVPGLAGVNDEQYF.

This clonotype was observed a handful of times. V and J are TRBV15 and TRBJ2-3, with TRBD2 matching over 8 bases. Germline V CDR1 and CDR2: LNHNV, YYDKDF (reference sequence). With V trimmed by 1 base and J by 0 bases, 12 bases remained unmatched. This CDR3 spans 19 amino acids. Written as DNA, the CDR3 is TGTGCCACCAGCAGAGCTACGGGGGGGCTTATCAGGAGCACAGATACGCAGTATTTT. Its protein is CATSRATGGLIRSTDTQYF. Complete variable domain (other parts from reference TRBV15 and TRBJ2-3): DAMVIQNPRYQVTQFGKPVTLSCSQTLNHNVMYWYQQKSSQAPKLLFHYYDKDFNNEADTPDNFQSRRPNTSFCFLDIRSPGLGDTAMYLCATSRATGGLIRSTDTQYFGPGTRLTVL.

This chain joins TRBV14 and TRBJ2-7; D remains unclear. The CDR3 length is 12 residues. Trimming took 4 bases from V and 8 from J, leaving 12 bases between them. Germline V gene sequence: CDR1 SGHDN, CDR2 FVKESK. This chain's CDR3 is CASSPQNAKQYF. In nucleotides, the CDR3 is TGTGCCAGCAGCCCCCAAAATGCGAAGCAGTACTTC.

The chain joins TRBV6-2 or TRBV6-3 to TRBJ2-7; perhaps TRBD2 as D (6 bases). The CDR3 sequence is 15 residues long. Deletions cut 2 bases from V and 0 bases from J, with 11 bases between. From germline, CDR1 is MNHEY and CDR2 SVGEGT. DNA for the CDR3: TGTGCCAGCAGTTACCAAGGGACTGGCTCCTACGAGCAGTACTTC. Translated: CASSYQGTGSYEQYF.

The chain joins TRBV29-1 to TRBJ2-1; 9 nucleotides line up with TRBD2. V was clipped by 2 bases and J by 4 bases; unmatched bases: 3. Per the germline V gene, CDR1 is SQVTM and CDR2 is ANQGSEA. CDR3 length: 14 amino acids. The CDR3 protein is CSVEWREGYNEQFF. The DNA for the CDR3 is TGCAGCGTTGAATGGCGGGAGGGGTACAATGAGCAGTTCTTC.

This clonotype came up many times. This chain joins TRBV7-9 and TRBJ1-1; D gene uncertain. This CDR3 contains 13 residues. V was pared by 5 bases and J by 2 bases, with 9 bases between. Germline CDR1 SEHNR, CDR2 FQNEAQ (reference sequence). This CDR3 reads CASSPPANTEAFF. CDR3 DNA: TGTGCCAGCAGCCCTCCAGCAAACACTGAAGCTTTCTTT.

The rearrangement uses TRBV20-1 and TRBJ2-7; D perhaps matches TRBD2 (5 bases). This CDR3 region has 13 residues. V was trimmed by 6 bases and J by 6 bases, leaving 18 bases between them. Germline V CDR1 and CDR2: DFQATT, SNEGSKA (reference sequence). As DNA, the CDR3 is TGCAGTGCGAGGGTAGAACAGACTATCGAGCAGTACTTC. It encodes CSARVEQTIEQYF.

This chain uses TRBV29-1 with TRBJ2-7; D is possibly TRBD1 or TRBD2 (5 bases each). The CDR3 is 16 residues long. V dropped 5 bases and J dropped 3 bases, with 23 bases sitting between them. The germline CDR1 and CDR2 sequences are SQVTM and ANQGSEA. CDR3 DNA: TGCAGCGTTACAGCCACCCCCGGGGCCCCAATCTACGAGCAGTACTTC. Amino acid sequence: CSVTATPGAPIYEQYF.

This clonotype has only a few counts. The chain couples TRBV20-1 to TRBJ2-1; D is undetermined. This CDR3 is built from 12 residues. Germline V gives CDR1 DFQATT, CDR2 SNEGSKA (reference sequence). V lost 3 bases and J lost 4, with 7 bases in between. DNA of the CDR3: TGCAGTGCTAGTCGGTTATACAATGAGCAGTTCTTC. This translates into CSASRLYNEQFF.

The gene calls are TRBV27 and TRBJ2-7; no firm D call. Germline lookup yields CDR1 MNHEY and CDR2 SMNVEV (reference sequence). CDR3 length: 14 amino acids. V was pared by 4 bases and J by 0 bases, with 10 bases between. This chain's CDR3 is CASSYKGTSYEQYF. The CDR3 DNA follows: TGTGCCAGCAGTTACAAGGGAACCTCCTACGAGCAGTACTTC.

This clonotype was seen ten or more times. The rearrangement uses TRBV3-1 and TRBJ2-7, with 7 bases matching TRBD1. CDR1 is LGHDT and CDR2 is YNNKEL in the germline V gene (reference sequence). J gave up 3 bases and V 1 base, and 0 bases lay outside the gene matches. The CDR3 has 13 amino acids. CDR3 nucleotide sequence: TGTGCCAGCAGCCAAGGGGACAGCTACGAGCAGTACTTC. It yields the protein CASSQGDSYEQYF.

Many counts were recorded for this clonotype. The rearrangement links TRBV12-3 or TRBV12-4 to TRBJ2-7; D assignment may be TRBD1 or TRBD2 (5 bases each). V lost 5 bases and J lost 4, with 18 bases in between. The CDR3 is 15 amino acids. The chain's CDR3 is CASSPPGDGRYEQYF. The CDR3 DNA reads TGTGCCAGCAGTCCTCCTGGGGACGGACGTTACGAGCAGTACTTC.

This clonotype was observed a few times. The chain couples TRBV9 to TRBJ2-2; no reliable D call. Germline V CDR1 and CDR2: SGDLS, YYNGEE. The CDR3 runs 17 residues. The V end lost 0 bases, the J end lost 0 bases, and 12 bases lay between the germline ends. This CDR3 is CASSVVTAVANTGELFF. CDR3 DNA: TGTGCCAGCAGCGTAGTTACGGCTGTCGCGAACACCGGGGAGCTGTTTTTT. Combining the CDR3 with reference TRBV9 and TRBJ2-2 gives the whole variable domain DSGVTQTPKHLITATGQRVTLRCSPRSGDLSVYWYQQSLDQGLQFLIQYYNGEERAKGNILERFSAQQFPDLHSELNLSSLELGDSALYFCASSVVTAVANTGELFFGEGSRLTVL.

There are many counts of this clonotype. The V gene is TRBV12-3 or TRBV12-4, the J gene TRBJ2-2; D gene unclear. The V end was cut by 5 bases, the J end by 8 bases, with 6 bases between. CDR3 length: 11 residues. Here the CDR3 reads CASSPRGELFF. In DNA, the CDR3 is TGTGCCAGCAGTCCGAGGGGGGAGCTGTTTTTT.

In this sample, this clonotype turned up many times. The V call is TRBV4-3, the J call TRBJ2-7, with D tentatively TRBD1 (6 bases). Germline CDR1 reads LGHNA; CDR2 reads YSLEER. The CDR3 length is 14 residues. V shed 4 bases and J shed 3 bases, with 13 bases lying between them. The chain's CDR3 is CASSPLGAVYEQYF. The DNA for the CDR3 is TGCGCCAGCAGCCCATTGGGGGCTGTCTACGAGCAGTACTTC.

Only a few counts were recorded for this clonotype. This rearrangement joins TRBV20-1 to TRBJ2-3, with a possible D match to TRBD2 (6 bases). In germline, CDR1 is DFQATT, CDR2 SNEGSKA (reference sequence). Trimming took off 3 bases at V and 0 bases at J, with 13 bases between the two ends. This CDR3 comprises 15 residues. The CDR3 sequence: CSASAPSVSTDTQYF. CDR3 nucleotide sequence: TGCAGTGCTAGTGCTCCTAGCGTCAGCACAGATACGCAGTATTTT.

The chain uses TRBV10-3 and TRBJ2-5, with D possibly TRBD2 on 6 matching bases. V gave up 0 bases and J gave up 3 bases, with 17 bases separating them. There are 17 residues in the CDR3. CDR1 and CDR2 from the germline V gene are ENHRY and SYGVKD. The CDR3 spells CAISESTGSSGKETQYF. The CDR3 DNA is TGTGCCATCAGTGAGTCTACCGGGAGTTCTGGAAAAGAGACCCAGTACTTC.

This clonotype occurred a few times. The chain carries TRBV6-2 or TRBV6-3 and TRBJ2-7; D remains ambiguous. The germline V gene encodes CDR1 MNHEY and CDR2 SVGEGT. Trimming stripped 2 bases from V and 2 bases from J, with 13 bases between. CDR3 size: 15 residues. The CDR3 spells CASSYPNQVAYEQYF. CDR3 sequence (DNA): TGTGCCAGCAGTTACCCGAATCAGGTGGCCTACGAGCAGTACTTC.

The chain links TRBV4-1 to TRBJ1-5, with 10 bases identical to TRBD1. Germline V gives CDR1 MGHRA, CDR2 YSYEKL. With V trimmed by 5 bases and J by 7 bases, 8 bases remained unmatched. The CDR3 runs 15 residues. The CDR3 nucleotides are TGCGCCAGCAGCTCCGGGACAGGGGTAGAACAGCCCCAGCATTTT. This codes for CASSSGTGVEQPQHF.

In this sample, this clonotype turned up many times. This chain uses TRBV9 with TRBJ2-2, with D tentatively TRBD1 or TRBD2 (5 bases each). The V gene lost 2 bases and the J gene lost 1 base, with 12 bases spanning the gap. In germline, CDR1 is SGDLS, CDR2 YYNGEE. The CDR3 consists of 16 residues. Here the CDR3 reads CASSVGAALNTGELFF. In DNA form, the CDR3 reads TGTGCCAGCAGCGTCGGGGCAGCCCTGAACACCGGGGAGCTGTTTTTT.

This clonotype was counted ten times or more. The rearrangement links TRBV12-3 or TRBV12-4 to TRBJ2-1, with 8 bases matching TRBD2. The CDR3 extends over 15 amino acids. V lost 0 bases and J lost 10; bases outside the gene matches: 8. The CDR3 protein is CASSLASLAVAEQFF. CDR3 coding DNA: TGTGCCAGCAGTTTAGCCTCACTAGCGGTCGCGGAGCAGTTCTTC.

This clonotype was picked up a small number of times. The gene calls are TRBV27 and TRBJ1-1; the D is unclear. The V gene's germline CDR1 is MNHEY and CDR2 SMNVEV (reference sequence). The CDR3 is 14 amino acids. V was pared by 0 bases and J by 0 bases, with 5 bases between. The CDR3 region is CASSLSNLNTEAFF. As DNA, the CDR3 is TGTGCCAGCAGTTTATCGAATCTGAACACTGAAGCTTTCTTT.

This clonotype was detected a few times. The rearrangement joins TRBV29-1 to TRBJ2-3, with 11 bases fitting TRBD1. CDR1 is SQVTM, CDR2 ANQGSEA, per germline. V shed 7 bases and J 3 bases; nucleotides not matched to a gene: 9. CDR3 length: 15 amino acids. The CDR3 reads CSGRTGTGGTDTQYF. The CDR3 coding sequence is TGCAGCGGACGAACCGGGACAGGGGGAACAGATACGCAGTATTTT.

The CDR3, as DNA: TGTGCCTGGAAGGAGTGGTACGAGCAGTACTTC. This translates into CAWKEWYEQYF. The genes are TRBV30 and TRBJ2-7; D is unclear. Deletions cut 4 bases from V and 4 bases from J, with 8 bases between. CDR1 GTSNPN and CDR2 SVGIG come from the germline V gene (reference sequence). CDR3 size: 11 residues.